The clone carrying this T cell receptor (beta chain) came up many times. What it binds is not known. V gave up 6 bases and J gave up 2 bases, with 13 bases separating them. Per germline, CDR1 SNHLY and CDR2 FYNNEI. The CDR3 sequence is 14 residues long. The sample belongs to a study of T cell repertoires in cytomegalovirus infection. Points from the study as a whole: Ex vivo, HLA-C-restricted CMV-specific TCR beta clonotypes prevailed over the rest of the response. Cumulated frequencies of public TCR beta families served to identify carriers of CMV plus the relevant HLA.

One entry per CDR3 protein results from TCRdb running MiXCR on the reads. The table records some 300,000 distinct CDR3 sequences, about 8.8% of them present only once. This chain uses TRBV2 with TRBJ1-2; tentatively, D is TRBD1 (5 bases). The material sequenced was PBMCs. The origin of this receptor is a human donor in good health (CMV status not recorded). Some clones in this sample may be carry-over from other donors' samples. Here the CDR3 reads CASRRQIQNYGYTF. CDR3 sequence (DNA): TGTGCCAGCAGACGACAGATTCAGAACTATGGCTACACCTTC.